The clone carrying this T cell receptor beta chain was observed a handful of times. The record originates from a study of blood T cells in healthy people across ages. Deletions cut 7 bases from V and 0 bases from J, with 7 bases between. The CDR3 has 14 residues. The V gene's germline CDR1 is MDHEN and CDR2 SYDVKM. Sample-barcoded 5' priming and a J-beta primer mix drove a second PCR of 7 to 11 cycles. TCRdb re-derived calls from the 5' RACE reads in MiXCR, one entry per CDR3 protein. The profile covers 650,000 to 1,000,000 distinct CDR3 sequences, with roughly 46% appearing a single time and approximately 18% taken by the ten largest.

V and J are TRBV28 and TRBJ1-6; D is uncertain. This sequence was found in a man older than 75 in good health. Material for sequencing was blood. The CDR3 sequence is CASNKSSYNSPLHF. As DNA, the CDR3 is TGTGCCAGCAACAAGAGCTCCTATAATTCACCCCTCCACTTT.